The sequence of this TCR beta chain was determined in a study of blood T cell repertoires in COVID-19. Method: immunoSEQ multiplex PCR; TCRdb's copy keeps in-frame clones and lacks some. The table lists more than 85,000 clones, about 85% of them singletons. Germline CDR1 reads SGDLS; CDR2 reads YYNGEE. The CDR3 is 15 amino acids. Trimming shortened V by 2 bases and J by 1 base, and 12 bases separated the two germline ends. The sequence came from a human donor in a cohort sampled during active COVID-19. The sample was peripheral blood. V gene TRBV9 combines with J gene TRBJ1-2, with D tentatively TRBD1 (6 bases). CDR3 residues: CASSVQIQGNYGYTF. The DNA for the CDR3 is TGTGCCAGCAGCGTTCAAATACAGGGTAACTATGGCTACACCTTC.